The clone carrying this T cell receptor beta chain was observed once. The data were obtained in a study of blood T cell repertoires in COVID-19. As for the study in general: Specimens from acute and convalescent COVID-19 originated in the United States, Italy and Spain. Sources were T cells, B-cell-depleted T cells, or PBMCs; the material itself was cDNA or gDNA.

In the study's own analysis: Reference gene primers were amplified, and this amplification served to estimate nucleated cell counts. Assay: immunoSEQ multiplex PCR; the TCRdb copy retains only in-frame clones and omits some. V, J and clone size are those of that table, while D and trimming were read from the DNA. Of a few hundred thousand clones in the sample, about 90% are singletons; the top ten hold over 2%. V shed 8 bases and J shed 5 bases, with 12 bases lying between them. Germline values: CDR1 LNHDA, CDR2 SQIVND (reference sequence). This CDR3 is built from 12 residues. This rearrangement joins TRBV19 to TRBJ1-1, with TRBD1 as a possible D gene (5 bases). The TCR was taken from a woman aged 50 to 60 with acute or convalescent COVID-19. Sample: peripheral blood. CDR3 nucleotides: TGTGCCAGTCGAGGGGAGGCGACTGAAGCTTTCTTT. This translates into CASRGEATEAFF.